These T cell receptor beta chains were read from a single sample in a study of T cell responses to AZD1222 COVID-19 vaccine. This table comes from immunoSEQ multiplex PCR, and its TCRdb copy is limited to in-frame clones, with some not included. In the table there are approximately 150,000 clones, over 90% of which are singletons. Sequencing used peripheral blood, obtained on day 0 of AZD1222 vaccination. These receptors were collected from an adult in good health. Each CDR3 is given with its conserved first and last residue. The order of the fields is J gene, CDR3 length, D gene, V gene, clone size, CDR3 protein, CDR3 DNA. D genes are given only for firm matches. Only some rows state a clone size, as once, few, many or a class for expanded clones.

>TRBJ2-1|13|TRBD1|TRBV9|-
CASSGRNRDRLFF
TGTGCCAGCAGCGGACGGAACCGGGACAGGCTATTCTTC
>TRBJ2-3|16|-|TRBV9|-
CASSVRGGSQGDTQYF
TGTGCCAGCAGCGTACGCGGTGGGAGTCAGGGGGATACGCAGTATTTT
>TRBJ2-7|12|-|TRBV5-6|-
CASSLNRVEQYF
TGTGCCAGCAGCTTGAACAGGGTCGAGCAGTACTTC
>TRBJ2-7|13|TRBD1|TRBV27|-
CASSFFAADRAIF
TGTGCCAGCAGTTTTTTCGCCGCGGACAGGGCTATCTTC
>TRBJ1-5|13|-|TRBV2|-
CASSTYSNQPQHF
TGTGCCAGCAGTACTTATAGCAATCAGCCCCAGCATTTT
>TRBJ2-3|15|TRBD1|TRBV4-3|-
CASSRYDRGGDTQYF
TGCGCCAGCAGCCGTTACGACAGGGGGGGTGATACGCAGTATTTT
>TRBJ1-1|17|-|TRBV5-1|-
CASARGVGGIGNTEAFF
TGCGCCAGCGCGAGAGGGGTTGGGGGAATTGGGAACACTGAAGCTTTCTTT
>TRBJ1-1|12|-|TRBV7-9|-
CASSLENTEAFF
TGTGCCAGCAGCTTAGAGAACACTGAAGCTTTCTTT
>TRBJ1-5|13|-|TRBV7-2|-
CASTTMPNQPQHF
TGTGCCAGCACCACCATGCCCAATCAGCCCCAGCATTTT
>TRBJ2-3|13|-|TRBV12-3/TRBV12-4|-
CASSSSGTDTQYF
TGTGCCAGCAGTTCTTCAGGCACAGATACGCAGTATTTT
>TRBJ2-1|15|-|TRBV6-2/TRBV6-3|-
CASSYSLGGFNEQFF
TGTGCCAGCAGTTACAGCCTAGGTGGATTCAATGAGCAGTTCTTC
>TRBJ2-2|11|-|TRBV10-3|few
CAIRSTWELFF
TGTGCCATCAGGAGCACCTGGGAGCTGTTTTTT
>TRBJ2-7|14|-|TRBV14|-
CASSSRDTPYEQYF
TGTGCCAGCAGCTCCCGGGACACCCCCTACGAGCAGTACTTC
>TRBJ2-7|15|TRBD1|TRBV18|-
CASSETGGSLYEQYF
TGTGCCAGCTCAGAAACAGGGGGCAGTTTGTACGAGCAGTACTTC
>TRBJ2-1|16|TRBD2|TRBV10-2|-
CASSARTGLAHNEQFF
TGCGCCAGCAGTGCCAGAACGGGACTAGCGCACAATGAGCAGTTCTTC
>TRBJ2-3|15|TRBD2|TRBV5-1|-
CASSLASGTDNTQYF
TGCGCCAGCAGCTTGGCAAGCGGGACCGATAATACGCAGTATTTT
>TRBJ2-1|15|TRBD2|TRBV15|-
CATSRDSGGAVEQFF
TGTGCCACCAGCAGAGATAGCGGGGGGGCCGTTGAGCAGTTCTTC
>TRBJ1-3|17|-|TRBV9|-
CASSVAGWGSSGNTIYF
TGTGCCAGCAGCGTAGCTGGGTGGGGCAGCTCTGGAAACACCATATATTTT
>TRBJ1-3|15|-|TRBV28|-
CASTIRGLVVPVLYF
TGTGCCAGCACCATAAGGGGGTTAGTAGTCCCCGTTTTATATTTT
>TRBJ1-6|14|-|TRBV28|-
CASRGAPMGSPLHF
TGTGCCAGCCGTGGGGCTCCCATGGGGTCACCCCTCCACTTT
>TRBJ2-2|15|TRBD1|TRBV11-2|-
CASSPLDRADGELFF
TGTGCCAGCAGCCCGCTCGACAGGGCGGACGGGGAGCTGTTTTTT
>TRBJ2-2|13|-|TRBV7-3|few
CASSPRGTGELFF
TGTGCCAGCAGCCCCCGAGGGACCGGGGAGCTGTTTTTT
>TRBJ1-1|13|-|TRBV27|few
CASSLTVNTEAFF
TGTGCCAGTTCCTTGACAGTGAACACTGAAGCTTTCTTT
>TRBJ2-7|16|TRBD2|TRBV29-1|-
CSVVGGLAGGPDEQYF
TGCAGCGTTGTGGGGGGACTAGCGGGAGGGCCTGACGAGCAGTACTTC
>TRBJ1-4|14|-|TRBV4-1|-
CASSQLEKNEKLFF
TGCGCCAGCAGCCAGCTGGAGAAGAATGAAAAACTGTTTTTT
>TRBJ1-4|14|TRBD1|TRBV6-5|-
CASSYRGGAEKLFF
TGTGCCAGCAGTTACCGAGGGGGCGCAGAAAAACTGTTTTTT
>TRBJ2-5|14|TRBD1|TRBV5-1|-
CASSLRTGQETQYF
TGCGCCAGCAGCTTACGGACAGGCCAAGAGACCCAGTACTTC